This entry features one TCR beta chain sequence. Looked up from germline, CDR1 is SGHRS and CDR2 is YFSETQ. The CDR3 runs 16 residues. Trimming at V came to 1 base and at J to 6 bases, leaving 6 bases not matched to a gene. This specimen belongs to a study of blood T cell repertoires in COVID-19. Overall study: The United States, Italy and Spain were the sources of the acute and convalescent COVID-19 samples. PBMCs, B-cell-depleted T cells, or T cells provided the cDNA or gDNA that made up the material.

Study processing details: Estimated nucleated cell counts came from reference gene primer amplification. Sequencing was performed with immunoSEQ multiplex PCR; in TCRdb, only in-frame clones are kept and a portion is missing. V and J calls and clone size come straight from that table; D and trimming were deduced from the DNA. The sample holds tens of thousands of clones, roughly 80% seen once. The source material was peripheral blood. This chain joins TRBV5-1 and TRBJ2-2; 10 bases are a match to TRBD1. The sequence was obtained from a man aged 45-60 years with active COVID-19. The CDR3 region is CASSLYETGGPGELFF. CDR3 DNA: TGCGCCAGCAGCTTGTACGAGACAGGGGGCCCCGGGGAGCTGTTTTTT.